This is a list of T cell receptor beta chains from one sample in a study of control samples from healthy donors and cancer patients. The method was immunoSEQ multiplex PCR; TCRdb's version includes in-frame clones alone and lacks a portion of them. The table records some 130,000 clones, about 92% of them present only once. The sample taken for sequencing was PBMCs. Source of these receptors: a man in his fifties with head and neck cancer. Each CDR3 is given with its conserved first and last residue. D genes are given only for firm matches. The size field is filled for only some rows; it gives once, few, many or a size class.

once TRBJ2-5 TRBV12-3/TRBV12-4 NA CASSQDRETQYF TGTGCCAGCAGCCAGGACAGAGAGACCCAGTACTTC
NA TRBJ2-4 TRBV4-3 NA CASSQDGQGANIQYF TGCGCCAGCAGCCAAGATGGCCAGGGTGCAAACATTCAGTACTTC
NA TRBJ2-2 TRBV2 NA CASSQGPTGELFF TGTGCCAGCAGTCAAGGGCCCACCGGGGAGCTGTTTTTT
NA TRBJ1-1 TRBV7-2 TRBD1 CASSLSDREGTEAFF TGTGCCAGCAGCTTATCCGACAGGGAGGGAACTGAAGCTTTCTTT
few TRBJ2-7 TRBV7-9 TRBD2 CASRRRTSFDEQYF TGTGCCAGCAGGCGAAGGACTAGCTTCGACGAGCAGTACTTC
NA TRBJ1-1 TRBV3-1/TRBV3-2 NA CASSQDWEGREAFF TGTGCCAGCAGCCAAGACTGGGAGGGCAGAGAAGCTTTCTTT
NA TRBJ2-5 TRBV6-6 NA CASRTMGRAEETQYF TGTGCCAGCAGGACAATGGGAAGGGCGGAGGAGACCCAGTACTTC
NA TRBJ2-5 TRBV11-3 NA CASSLVAGAQETQYF TGTGCCAGCAGCTTAGTGGCAGGGGCCCAAGAGACCCAGTACTTC
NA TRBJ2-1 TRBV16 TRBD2 CASSQSGEGPDEQFF TGTGCCAGCAGCCAATCCGGGGAGGGACCCGATGAGCAGTTCTTC
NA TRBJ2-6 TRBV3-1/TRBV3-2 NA CASSQDESSSGANVLTF TGTGCCAGCAGCCAGGACGAGAGCAGCTCTGGGGCCAACGTCCTGACTTTC
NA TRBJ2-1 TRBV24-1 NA CATSDSPYNEQFF TGTGCCACCAGTGATTCCCCCTACAATGAGCAGTTCTTC
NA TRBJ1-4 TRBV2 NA CASSIDSKSLKLFF TGTGCCAGCAGTATCGACAGTAAGAGTTTGAAACTGTTTTTT
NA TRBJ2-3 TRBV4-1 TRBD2 CASSTTSGDGRPQYF TGCGCCAGCAGCACGACTAGCGGGGATGGCCGTCCGCAGTATTTT
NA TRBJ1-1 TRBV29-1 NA CSVDGAQGGNTEAFF TGCAGCGTTGACGGGGCACAGGGAGGGAACACTGAAGCTTTCTTT
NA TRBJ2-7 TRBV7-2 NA CASTAYNEQYF TGTGCCAGCACAGCTTATAACGAGCAGTACTTC
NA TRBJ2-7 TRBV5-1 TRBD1 CASSYYGTGGAEQYF TGCGCCAGCAGCTACTACGGGACAGGGGGAGCCGAGCAGTACTTC
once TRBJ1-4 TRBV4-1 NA CASSQPKYRVAELFF TGCGCCAGCAGCCAACCTAAATACAGGGTTGCGGAACTGTTTTTT
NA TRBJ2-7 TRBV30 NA CAWSGGGASSYEQYF TGTGCCTGGAGTGGAGGGGGGGCCAGTTCCTACGAGCAGTACTTC
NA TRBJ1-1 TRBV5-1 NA CASSLTASMNTEAFF TGCGCCAGCAGCTTGACGGCAAGCATGAACACTGAAGCTTTCTTT
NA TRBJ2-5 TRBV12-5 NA CASGLVLGGGQETQYF TGTGCTAGTGGTTTGGTACTGGGAGGGGGACAAGAGACCCAGTACTTC
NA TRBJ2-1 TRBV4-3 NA CASSQDLVASSPLGNEQFF TGCGCCAGCAGCCAAGATCTGGTCGCCTCCTCCCCCTTGGGTAATGAGCAGTTCTTC
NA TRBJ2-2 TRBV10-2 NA CASSLAGTGELFF TGCGCCAGTAGCCTTGCTGGGACCGGGGAGCTGTTTTTT
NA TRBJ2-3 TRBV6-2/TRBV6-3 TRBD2 CASSYTRVAGGPGTDTQYF TGTGCCAGCAGTTACACCCGCGTAGCGGGGGGGCCTGGCACAGATACGCAGTATTTT
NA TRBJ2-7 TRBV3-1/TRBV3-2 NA CASSPWDRGLYEQYF TGTGCCAGCAGCCCCTGGGACCGCGGCCTTTACGAGCAGTACTTC
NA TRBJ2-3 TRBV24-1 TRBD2 CATSDFPSRGGRADTQYF TGTGCCACCAGTGATTTTCCCTCTCGGGGGGGCAGGGCAGATACGCAGTATTTT
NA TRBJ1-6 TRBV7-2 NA CASNGQWINSPLHF TGTGCCAGCAACGGACAGTGGATTAATTCACCCCTCCACTTT
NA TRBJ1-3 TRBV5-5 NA CASSLDWNSGNTIYF TGTGCCAGCAGCTTGGATTGGAACTCTGGAAACACCATATATTTT
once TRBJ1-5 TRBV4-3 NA CASTPGLTSNQPQHF TGCGCCAGTACCCCCGGTTTGACTAGCAATCAGCCCCAGCATTTT
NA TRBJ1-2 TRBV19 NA CASTDSNYGYTF TGTGCCAGTACAGACTCCAACTATGGCTACACCTTC
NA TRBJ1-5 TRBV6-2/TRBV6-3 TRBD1 CASSHPGQNIYSNQPQHF TGTGCCAGCAGCCACCCGGGACAGAATATCTATAGCAATCAGCCCCAGCATTTT
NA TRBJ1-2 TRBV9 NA CASSLQAAGNYGYTF TGTGCCAGCAGCCTCCAAGCGGCAGGGAACTATGGCTACACCTTC
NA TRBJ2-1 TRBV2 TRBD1 CASSVDRGQFF TGTGCCAGCAGTGTAGACAGGGGGCAGTTCTTC
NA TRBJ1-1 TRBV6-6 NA CASMKGNTEAFF TGTGCCAGCATGAAGGGGAACACTGAAGCTTTCTTT
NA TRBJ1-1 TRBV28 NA CATQKQGARNTEAFF TGTGCCACACAAAAACAGGGCGCGAGGAACACTGAAGCTTTCTTT
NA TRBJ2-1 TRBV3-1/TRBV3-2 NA CASSQDSSYNEQFF TGTGCCAGCAGCCAAGACAGCTCATACAATGAGCAGTTCTTC
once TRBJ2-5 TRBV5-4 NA CASSLGSSRSGLATQYF TGTGCCAGCAGCTTGGGGAGTAGTCGCAGCGGATTGGCGACCCAGTACTTC
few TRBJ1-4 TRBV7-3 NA CASSSGLGEKLFF TGTGCCAGCAGCTCAGGGTTAGGCGAAAAACTGTTTTTT
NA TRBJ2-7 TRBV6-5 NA CASTIGPGRYEQYF TGTGCCAGCACTATTGGGCCTGGCCGCTACGAGCAGTACTTC
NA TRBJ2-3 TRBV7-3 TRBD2 CASSLGGLAGSTDTQYF TGTGCCAGCAGCTTAGGGGGACTAGCGGGGAGCACAGATACGCAGTATTTT
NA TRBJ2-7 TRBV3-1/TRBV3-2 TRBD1 CASSPGTGVGYEQYF TGTGCCAGCAGCCCGGGGACAGGGGTAGGGTACGAGCAGTACTTC
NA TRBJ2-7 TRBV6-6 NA CASSEHGEQYF TGTGCCAGCAGTGAGCATGGGGAGCAGTACTTC
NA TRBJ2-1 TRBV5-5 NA CASSLGWGYEQFF TGTGCCAGCAGCCTGGGGTGGGGGTATGAGCAGTTCTTC
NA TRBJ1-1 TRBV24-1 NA CATTDSRALNTEAFF TGTGCCACCACCGATAGCAGGGCCCTGAACACTGAAGCTTTCTTT
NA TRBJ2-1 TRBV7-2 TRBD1 CASSLAGTDINEQFF TGTGCCAGCAGCCTGGCCGGGACAGACATCAATGAGCAGTTCTTC
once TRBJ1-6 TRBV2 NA CASSLIGGGGASPLHF TGTGCCAGCAGTCTGATTGGAGGGGGAGGCGCTTCACCCCTCCACTTT
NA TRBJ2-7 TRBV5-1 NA CASSLGSPYEQYF TGCGCCAGCAGCTTAGGGTCCCCCTACGAGCAGTACTTC
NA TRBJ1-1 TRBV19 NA CASTMTVGTEAFF TGTGCCAGTACCATGACAGTCGGCACTGAAGCTTTCTTT
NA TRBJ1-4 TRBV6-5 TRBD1 CASSYTTGGNEKLFF TGTGCCAGCAGTTACACTACAGGGGGCAATGAAAAACTGTTTTTT
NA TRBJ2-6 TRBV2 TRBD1 CASTRGQGALGANVLTF TGTGCCAGCACTAGAGGACAGGGGGCGTTGGGGGCCAACGTCCTGACTTTC
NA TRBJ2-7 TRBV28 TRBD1 CASSQPQGWEQYF TGTGCCAGCAGCCAACCACAGGGGTGGGAGCAGTACTTC